Below, 14 T cell receptor beta chains from the same sample are listed, as sequenced in a study of long-term antiretroviral therapy in people with HIV. Assay version v3.0 of immunoSEQ was used, and it was run at survey level. Sequenced by immunoSEQ multiplex PCR; TCRdb stores in-frame clones only, minus some. The table lists some 38,000 clones, roughly 80% of them singletons. The sample in question was unsorted PBMCs, obtained 1.5 years after starting antiretroviral therapy. The origin of the receptors is a man aged 18 to 29 with HIV.

This chain joins TRBV7-8 and TRBJ2-1; TRBD2 matches 10 bases. Germline V gives CDR1 SGHVS, CDR2 FQNEAQ. The junction had 3 bases not matched to a gene; V was cut back by 4 bases and J by 6 bases. The CDR3 covers 14 residues. The CDR3 protein is CASSSQREGNEQFF. CDR3 DNA: TGTGCCAGCAGCTCCCAGCGGGAGGGCAATGAGCAGTTCTTC.

In DNA, the CDR3 is TGCGCCAGCAGCCAGGTGGGACAGGGGGATTTCCGGCTCACTGAAGCTTTCTTT. Translated, it gives CASSQVGQGDFRLTEAFF. The chain links TRBV4-3 to TRBJ1-1, with 11 bases matching TRBD1. The length of the CDR3 is 18 residues. The trim removed 3 bases at V and 4 bases at J, leaving 13 bases unmatched. The germline gives CDR1 LGHNA, CDR2 YSLEER.

The chain joins TRBV7-9 to TRBJ2-1, with TRBD1 identical over 7 bases. Germline CDR1 is SEHNR and CDR2 is FQNEAQ (reference sequence). V was pared by 1 base and J by 7 bases, with 7 bases of the junction left unmatched. There are 15 residues in the CDR3. CDR3 sequence reads: CASSLGQGYINEQFF. The CDR3 coding sequence is TGTGCCAGCAGCTTAGGACAGGGCTATATTAATGAGCAGTTCTTC.

The chain recombines TRBV5-1 with TRBJ2-5; no firm D call. Trimming took off 0 bases at V and 2 bases at J, with 8 bases between the two ends. Germline CDR1 SGHRS, CDR2 YFSETQ. The length of the CDR3 is 14 residues. The CDR3 is CASSLASSQETQYF. DNA of the CDR3: TGCGCCAGCAGCTTGGCTTCGAGTCAAGAGACCCAGTACTTC. Combining the CDR3 with reference TRBV5-1 and TRBJ2-5 gives the whole variable domain KAGVTQTPRYLIKTRGQQVTLSCSPISGHRSVSWYQQTPGQGLQFLFEYFSETQRNKGNFPGRFSGRQFSNSRSEMNVSTLELGDSALYLCASSLASSQETQYFGPGTRLLVL.

This clone has more than one count but fewer than ten. This chain uses TRBV19 with TRBJ2-3, with 8 bases lining up with TRBD2. Germline CDR1 reads LNHDA; CDR2 reads SQIVND (reference sequence). The ends lost 9 bases at V and 3 bases at J; junction bases unmatched: 14. The CDR3 loop spans 16 amino acids. CDR3 DNA sequence: TGTGCCAGCCGTTCAAGGAGCGGGAGTTGGACAGATACGCAGTATTTT. It encodes CASRSRSGSWTDTQYF.

This clone has a single count. The rearrangement links TRBV18 to TRBJ2-3; possible D gene TRBD2, 5 bases. Germline-derived CDR1 and CDR2 are KGHSH and LQKENI. The CDR3 contains 14 residues. V lost 0 bases and J 6 bases, leaving 10 bases between the germline ends. As DNA, the CDR3 is TGTGCCAGCTCACCACCCGGAGGCGGTGATACGCAGTATTTT. Amino acid sequence: CASSPPGGGDTQYF.

This clone appeared a few times. The chain couples TRBV2 to TRBJ2-7, with TRBD2 as a possible D gene (6 bases). V gave up 4 bases and J gave up 6 bases, with 13 bases separating them. Germline V gives CDR1 SNHLY, CDR2 FYNNEI. CDR3 size: 13 residues. The CDR3 here is CASSGTGVVEQYF. CDR3 sequence (DNA): TGTGCCAGCAGTGGAACGGGAGTTGTCGAGCAGTACTTC.

The chain is built from TRBV25-1 and TRBJ1-4; maybe TRBD1 (6 bases). Trimming removed 4 bases at V and 12 bases at J, with 24 bases between. CDR1 and CDR2 from the germline V gene are MGHDK and SYGVNS. The CDR3 is 16 residues long. CDR3 coding DNA: TGTGCCAGCAGTGGAGAGATCGGGACGCAGGAGGGGGAACTGTTTTTT. As protein: CASSGEIGTQEGELFF.

The chain combines TRBV4-3 with TRBJ2-7; possible D gene TRBD1, 5 bases. Trimming took off 0 bases at V and 5 bases at J, with 14 bases between the two ends. The CDR3 runs to 15 residues. Germline CDR1 LGHNA, CDR2 YSLEER. The CDR3 DNA reads TGCGCCAGCAGCCAAGACTGGACAAGAACTGACGAGCAGTACTTC. The encoded protein is CASSQDWTRTDEQYF.

CDR3 loop: CASSLPGTGRETQYF. In nucleotides, the CDR3 is TGTGCCAGCAGCTTGCCCGGGACAGGGAGAGAGACCCAGTACTTC. The chain uses TRBV7-6 and TRBJ2-5; 9 bases align to TRBD1. Trimming took 3 bases from V and 4 from J; bases not matched to a gene: 6. This CDR3 is 15 amino acids long. Germline V gene lookup returns CDR1 SGHVS and CDR2 FNYEAQ.

V gene TRBV7-6 combines with J gene TRBJ2-7; the match to TRBD1 covers 10 bases. The CDR3 has 15 amino acids. J lost 4 bases, V lost 4 bases, and 7 bases had no gene match. Germline CDR1 is SGHVS and CDR2 is FNYEAQ. The CDR3 DNA reads TGTGCCAGCAGCTCCGGGACAGGGGAGAGGTACGAGCAGTACTTC. It is translated as CASSSGTGERYEQYF.

V usage is TRBV7-8 and J usage is TRBJ1-5; D gene uncertain. The germline V and J ends were trimmed by 2 bases and 6 bases, with 20 bases remaining between them. The germline gives CDR1 SGHVS, CDR2 FQNEAQ. The CDR3 spans 17 residues. The CDR3 nucleotides read TGTGCCAGCAGCTTAATTCCCGGGCCCCCAATTTCTCAGCCCCAGCATTTT. It is translated as CASSLIPGPPISQPQHF.

The V call is TRBV27, the J call TRBJ2-7; D is uncertain. Germline CDR1 is MNHEY and CDR2 is SMNVEV (reference sequence). The V end was cut by 5 bases, the J end by 2 bases, with 16 bases between. The length of the CDR3 is 15 residues. The CDR3 protein is CASSQDRLLPYEQYF. The CDR3 DNA reads as TGTGCCAGCAGTCAAGACCGACTGCTCCCCTACGAGCAGTACTTC.

CDR3 sequence (DNA): TGTGCCAGCTCACCGACGGGACAGTTCCTTATGAACACTGAAGCTTTCTTT. As protein: CASSPTGQFLMNTEAFF. The chain recombines TRBV18 with TRBJ1-1; 7 nucleotides agree with TRBD1. The V gene's germline CDR1 is KGHSH and CDR2 LQKENI. Losses at the gene ends were 3 bases for V and 0 bases for J; bases not matched to a gene: 10. The CDR3 consists of 17 residues.